Sequencing of this TCR beta chain was carried out in a study of control samples from healthy donors and cancer patients. Only in-frame clones appear in the TCRdb table, and some are missing; sequencing was by immunoSEQ multiplex PCR. The profile shows about 96,000 clones, more than 80% of them singletons. Germline CDR1 is SQVTM and CDR2 is ANQGSEA. The junction had 3 bases not matched to a gene; V was cut back by 6 bases and J by 8 bases. This CDR3 region has 13 residues. Sequencing was done on a sample of blood. This clonotype was sampled from a man between 18 and 29 years old in good health. This rearrangement joins TRBV29-1 to TRBJ1-6, with 11 bases aligning to TRBD1. This chain's CDR3 is CSVRTGGDSPLHF. The DNA for the CDR3 is TGCAGCGTGAGGACAGGGGGCGATTCACCCCTCCACTTT.